These 7 T cell receptor beta chains were all obtained from the same sample, sequenced in a study of T-cell reconstitution after alpha-beta-depleted transplantation in children. Unique molecular identifiers tagged the TCRbeta library. In TCRdb, the PCR reads were re-called with MiXCR into one record per CDR3 protein. The sample records over 550,000 distinct CDR3 sequences, 8% to 11% being singletons. The sample in question was PBMCs from the stem cell graft donor, obtained from the stem cell graft. These TCRs come from a human donor who donated a stem cell graft to a child with acute myeloid leukemia.

The J gene is TRBJ2-2, the V gene TRBV7-2, with D possibly matching TRBD2 (6 bases). The CDR3 consists of 14 residues. V was shortened by 7 bases and J by 1 base, with 10 bases between the two germline ends. Germline values: CDR1 SGHTA, CDR2 FQGNSA. The CDR3 reads CASIPRENTGELFF. CDR3 nucleotide sequence: TGTGCCAGCATTCCGCGGGAGAACACCGGGGAGCTGTTTTTT.

There are many counts of this clonotype. CDR3 sequence (DNA): TGCAGTGCTGGATCAGAGGTCTCCTACAATGAGCAGTTCTTC. Amino acids: CSAGSEVSYNEQFF. The gene calls are TRBV20-1 and TRBJ2-1; D unresolved. The CDR3 runs to 14 residues. The germline V and J ends were trimmed by 5 bases and 0 bases, with 11 bases remaining between them. From germline, CDR1 is DFQATT and CDR2 SNEGSKA (reference sequence).

A few counts support this clonotype. CDR3 protein: CAISGERQETQYF. The CDR3 coding sequence is TGTGCCATCAGTGGCGAAAGGCAAGAGACCCAGTACTTC. The rearrangement links TRBV10-3 to TRBJ2-5; no clear D gene. The V gene lost 4 bases and the J gene lost 2 bases, with 8 bases spanning the gap. The germline V gene has CDR1 ENHRY and CDR2 SYGVKD. This CDR3 comprises 13 residues.

The CDR3 spells CAIRDSKGTDTQYF. The CDR3 coding sequence is TGTGCCATCAGGGATAGCAAGGGCACAGATACGCAGTATTTT. The rearrangement uses TRBV10-3 and TRBJ2-3; D not certain. The CDR3 contains 14 residues. Trimming cost V 6 bases and J 1 base, with 11 bases left between them. CDR1 is ENHRY and CDR2 is SYGVKD in the germline V gene.

The J gene is TRBJ2-3, the V gene TRBV29-1, with TRBD2 matching over 10 bases. Germline-derived CDR1 and CDR2 are SQVTM and ANQGSEA. The CDR3 loop spans 15 amino acids. The J segment lost 5 bases and the V segment lost 6 bases, leaving 11 bases of the junction unmatched. The CDR3 sequence: CSVGATSGMVDTQYF. CDR3 nucleotide sequence: TGCAGCGTGGGGGCCACTAGCGGGATGGTAGATACGCAGTATTTT.

Ten or more counts support this clonotype. Here the CDR3 DNA reads TGTGCCAGCAGTAAGACCGGGACTAGTTCCTACAATGAGCAGTTCTTC. It yields the protein CASSKTGTSSYNEQFF. J is TRBJ2-1 and V is TRBV6-4, with 8 bases matching TRBD2. This CDR3 is built from 16 residues. Trimming took 5 bases from V and 1 from J; bases not matched to a gene: 7. The germline gives CDR1 MRHNA, CDR2 SNTAGT.

This clonotype was seen only a few times. This chain links TRBV27 with TRBJ2-7; 9 bases are shared with TRBD2. The CDR3 covers 13 residues. The junction had 3 bases not matched to a gene; V was cut back by 6 bases and J by 3 bases. Germline CDR1 is MNHEY and CDR2 is SMNVEV (reference sequence). As DNA, the CDR3 is TGTGCCAGCAGGAGGACTAGCGACTACGAGCAGTACTTC. Amino acids: CASRRTSDYEQYF.